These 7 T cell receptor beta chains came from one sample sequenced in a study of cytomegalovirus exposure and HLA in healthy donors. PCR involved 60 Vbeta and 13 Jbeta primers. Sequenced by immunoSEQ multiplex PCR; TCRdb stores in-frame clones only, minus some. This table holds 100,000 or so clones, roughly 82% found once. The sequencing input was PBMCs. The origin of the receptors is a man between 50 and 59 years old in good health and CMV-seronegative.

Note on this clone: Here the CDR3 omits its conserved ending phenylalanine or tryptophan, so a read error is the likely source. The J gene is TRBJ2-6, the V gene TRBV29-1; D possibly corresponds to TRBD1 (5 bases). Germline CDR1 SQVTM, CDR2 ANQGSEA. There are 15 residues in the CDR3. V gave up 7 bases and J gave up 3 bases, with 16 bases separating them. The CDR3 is CSAGWGASGANVLTL. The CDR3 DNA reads TGCAGCGCAGGTTGGGGCGCGAGTGGGGCCAACGTCCTGACTCTC.

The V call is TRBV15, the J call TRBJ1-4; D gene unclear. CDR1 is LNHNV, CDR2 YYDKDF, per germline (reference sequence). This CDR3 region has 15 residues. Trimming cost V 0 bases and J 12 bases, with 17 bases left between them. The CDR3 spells CATSRDFGVGTELFF. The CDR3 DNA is TGTGCCACCAGCAGAGATTTCGGGGTGGGTACGGAACTGTTTTTT.

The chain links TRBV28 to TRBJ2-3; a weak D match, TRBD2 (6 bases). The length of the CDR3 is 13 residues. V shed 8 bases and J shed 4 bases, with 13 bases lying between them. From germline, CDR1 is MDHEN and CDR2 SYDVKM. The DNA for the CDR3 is TGTGCCAGCCTATCTGGAGGGCCAGATACGCAGTATTTT. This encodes CASLSGGPDTQYF.

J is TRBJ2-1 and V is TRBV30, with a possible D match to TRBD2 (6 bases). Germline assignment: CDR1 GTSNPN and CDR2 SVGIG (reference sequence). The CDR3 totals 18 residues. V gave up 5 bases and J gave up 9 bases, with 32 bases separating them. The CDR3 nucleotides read TGTGCCTGGGGAACCGGGACTGGCGGCATCGGGGGAATACTTGAGCAGTTCTTC. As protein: CAWGTGTGGIGGILEQFF.

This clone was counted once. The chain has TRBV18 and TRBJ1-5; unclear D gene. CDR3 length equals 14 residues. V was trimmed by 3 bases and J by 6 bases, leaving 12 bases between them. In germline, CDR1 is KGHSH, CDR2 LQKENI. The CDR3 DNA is TGTGCCAGCTCACCGAGCGGTGGAGGTCAGCCCCAGCATTTT. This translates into CASSPSGGGQPQHF. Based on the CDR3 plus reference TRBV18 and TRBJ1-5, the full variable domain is NAGVMQNPRHLVRRRGQEARLRCSPMKGHSHVYWYRQLPEEGLKFMVYLQKENIIDESGMPKERFSAEFPKEGPSILRIQQVVRGDSAAYFCASSPSGGGQPQHFGDGTRLSIL.

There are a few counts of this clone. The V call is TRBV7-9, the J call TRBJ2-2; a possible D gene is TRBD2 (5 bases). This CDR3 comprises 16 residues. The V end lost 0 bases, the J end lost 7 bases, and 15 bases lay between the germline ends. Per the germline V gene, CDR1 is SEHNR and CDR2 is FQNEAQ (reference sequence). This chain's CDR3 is CASSLALEVTRGELFF. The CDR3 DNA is TGTGCCAGCAGCTTAGCTCTGGAGGTGACCCGCGGGGAGCTGTTTTTT.

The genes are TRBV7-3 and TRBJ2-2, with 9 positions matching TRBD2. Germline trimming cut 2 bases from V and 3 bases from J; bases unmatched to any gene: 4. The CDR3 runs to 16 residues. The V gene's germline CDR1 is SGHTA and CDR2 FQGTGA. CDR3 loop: CASSLGSGSYTGELFF. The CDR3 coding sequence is TGTGCCAGCAGCTTAGGTAGCGGGAGTTACACCGGGGAGCTGTTTTTT.